The T cell receptor beta chain under discussion was sequenced for a study of immune evolution from preneoplasia to lung adenocarcinoma (dated by TCRdb to the early 2020s). Some background on the complete study: No AAH lesions showed HLA loss of heterozygosity, compared with around 7% of AIS, approximately 15% of MIA and approximately 34% of ADC lesions. POLYSOLVER was used to infer Class I HLA alleles from exome data, and LOHHLA was used to detect allele-specific HLA loss. The sample size was set by how many specimens were available, not by a prior power calculation. Resected precursor lesions (AAH, AIS, MIA) and invasive adenocarcinomas were compared with paired morphologically normal lung tissue. The study reported that under 110 samples were used for TCR sequencing. The overall cohort comprised 40 to 55 patients with pulmonary nodules who underwent surgical resection. TCR sequencing data came from approximately 51 patients. The immune data were combined with whole exome sequencing and methylation data from the same cohort of nodules. The study profiled immune contexture across lung adenocarcinoma precursors and invasive adenocarcinoma using immune gene expression, TCR sequencing and multiplex immunofluorescence.

Note on this clone: It lacks a known antigen. Qualities for individual bases were not recorded, and no much larger clone is one base off.

CDR1 and CDR2 are read off the germline V gene as SNHLY and FYNNEI. The CDR3 sequence holds 14 residues, the cysteine and phenylalanine included. Kept here is only the CDR3 DNA, which spans 42 bases and is read in frame from base 1. V is clipped by 11 bases and J by 8 bases, and the sequence between their germline boundaries is 21 bases long. Using the immunoSEQ hsTCRbeta Kit, TCR beta CDR3 regions were sequenced from DNA. Regarding the original processing steps: The ImmunoSEQ Analyzer was used to analyse the TCR sequencing data. T cell clonality was calculated on productive rearrangements as 1 minus Pielou's evenness. The inverse Simpson index, applied to productive templates, was used to measure T cell diversity. T cell density was defined as TCR beta template counts normalized to usable DNA, with usable DNA estimated by amplification and sequencing of housekeeping genes. Two-sided Kruskal-Wallis tests were used to compare TCR metrics across histologic stages. What TCRdb holds here is the immuneACCESS table cut down to in-frame rearrangements. Part of the clones is not present; checked against another copy, under half of the missing clones reflect an unresolved V gene, and the others are unexplained. Clone size and the V and J calls come from that table; the DNA yielded D and trimming. In this sample the table shows about 41,000 clones, roughly 80% of which occur a single time. The top ten clonotypes cover about 4.7% of the sample.

Results and caveats for the whole study, not just this receptor: Clonality was highest in normal lung, while later-stage lesions appeared to have lower clonality but higher T cell density and diversity. Compared with EGFR-mutant or double wild-type lesions, KRAS-mutant nodules had the highest T cell clonality. The findings were based on association rather than direct causation, and larger cohorts with long-term follow-up and longitudinal biopsies were deemed needed. All patients were from Japan and China, so applicability to Western populations was uncertain. Top T cell clone frequencies were highest in normal lung and appeared to decrease progressively from AAH through AIS, MIA and invasive adenocarcinoma.

Between the mid-2010s and the late 2010s, the patients underwent resection in either Japan or China. The histologic diagnosis of each case was independently confirmed on H&E slides by two lung cancer pathologists. Macro-dissection after pathologic assessment enriched premalignant or tumor cells for nucleic acid extraction. FFPE tissue was used for DNA isolation with the AllPrep DNA/RNA FFPE Kit. The receptor chain draws on TRBV2 and TRBJ1-4; the D gene cannot be named for sure. Sequencing was done on a sample of FFPE invasive lung adenocarcinoma tissue. What this sample's cell subset or site label stands for: frankly invasive lung adenocarcinoma (ADC). This TCR was sampled from a person between 60 and 69 years old with lung adenocarcinoma. The CDR3 reads as follows: CASQLGILGEKLFF. The sequenced DNA is TGTGCCTCCCAACTGGGAATCCTTGGAGAAAAACTGTTTTTT.